This entry lists 14 T cell receptor beta chains sequenced from one sample in a study of cytomegalovirus exposure and HLA in healthy donors. Sequencing was performed with immunoSEQ multiplex PCR; in TCRdb, only in-frame clones are kept and a portion is missing. The table records 71,000 or so clones, approximately 95% of them present only once. Material for sequencing was PBMCs. The source of these receptors is a young woman in good health and CMV-seronegative.

V gene TRBV5-6 combines with J gene TRBJ2-3, with D perhaps TRBD2 (6 bases). Per germline, CDR1 SGHDT and CDR2 YYEEEE. The CDR3 runs 14 residues. V shed 0 bases and J shed 1 base, with 6 bases lying between them. DNA of the CDR3: TGTGCCAGCAGCTTGGGGGGGGGCACAGATACGCAGTATTTT. Translation gives CASSLGGGTDTQYF.

The chain has TRBV4-1 and TRBJ2-7; a weak D match, TRBD2 (7 bases). Germline-derived CDR1 and CDR2 are MGHRA and YSYEKL. Trimming shortened V by 0 bases and J by 3 bases, and 12 bases separated the two germline ends. The CDR3 runs 15 residues. The CDR3 DNA is TGCGCCAGCAGCCAAGATCGGGGGGCCTACTACGAGCAGTACTTC. The encoded protein is CASSQDRGAYYEQYF.

The chain carries TRBV29-1 and TRBJ2-1; 12 positions agree with TRBD2. V trimming: 5 bases; J trimming: 9 bases; junction bases outside the gene matches: 14. This CDR3 comprises 16 residues. Per germline, CDR1 SQVTM and CDR2 ANQGSEA. CDR3 residues: CSVSVGLAGGPSEQFF. CDR3 DNA: TGCAGCGTTAGTGTGGGGCTAGCGGGAGGGCCGAGTGAGCAGTTCTTC.

The rearrangement links TRBV6-5 to TRBJ2-3; TRBD2 matches 9 bases. Germline loops: CDR1 MNHEY, CDR2 SVGAGI. The CDR3 runs to 14 residues. With V trimmed by 7 bases and J by 5 bases, 7 bases remained unmatched. This CDR3 is CASKSSGVGDTQYF. The CDR3 nucleotides are TGTGCCAGCAAATCTAGCGGGGTTGGAGATACGCAGTATTTT.

This chain connects TRBV4-2 to TRBJ1-2; D might be TRBD1 (5 bases). The CDR3 extends over 15 amino acids. Trimming pared 0 bases from V and 6 bases from J, leaving 14 bases between. Germline V gives CDR1 LGHNA, CDR2 YNFKEQ. The CDR3 region is CASSQDARGSDGYTF. In DNA form, the CDR3 reads TGTGCCAGCAGCCAAGATGCAAGGGGCTCGGATGGCTACACCTTC.

The chain couples TRBV27 to TRBJ1-1, with D tentatively TRBD1 (5 bases). Germline V gives CDR1 MNHEY, CDR2 SMNVEV (reference sequence). V was trimmed by 5 bases and J by 3 bases, leaving 13 bases between them. The CDR3 runs to 14 residues. In DNA, the CDR3 is TGTGCCAGCAGTCCCCGGGGGGGGGACACTGAAGCTTTCTTT. Its protein is CASSPRGGDTEAFF.

The V call is TRBV11-2, the J call TRBJ2-7; TRBD2 matches 7 bases. V lost 6 bases to trimming and J lost 2 bases; unmatched junction nucleotides: 22. Germline V CDR1 and CDR2: SGHAT, FQNNGV. The CDR3 spans 19 residues. The CDR3 bases are TGTGCCAGCAGACCTCGAGGGGAGGGCTCCAAGAAAGACGCCTACGAGCAGTACTTC. Its translation is CASRPRGEGSKKDAYEQYF.

This clone was seen once. DNA of the CDR3: TGTGCCAGCAGTCCCTTCGGCAGGGCCAACACTGAAGCTTTCTTT. This translates into CASSPFGRANTEAFF. The J gene is TRBJ1-1, the V gene TRBV6-6; maybe TRBD1 (5 bases). The germline V gene encodes CDR1 MNHNY and CDR2 SVGAGI (reference sequence). Trimming pared 5 bases from V and 2 bases from J, leaving 15 bases between. CDR3 length equals 15 residues.

The chain uses TRBV5-1 and TRBJ2-4, with a tentative D call TRBD1 (5 bases). From germline, CDR1 is SGHRS and CDR2 YFSETQ. The germline V and J ends were trimmed by 4 bases and 8 bases, with 10 bases remaining between them. The CDR3 has 12 amino acids. CDR3 protein: CASSPDSDIQYF. CDR3 coding DNA: TGCGCCAGCAGCCCCGACAGCGACATTCAGTACTTC.

The V call is TRBV7-6, the J call TRBJ2-3; TRBD2 matches at 9 bases. From germline, CDR1 is SGHVS and CDR2 FNYEAQ. CDR3 length: 14 amino acids. V lost 4 bases and J lost 6; bases outside the gene matches: 5. The CDR3 spells CASSSGTSFDTQYF. CDR3 bases: TGTGCCAGCAGCTCCGGGACTAGCTTTGATACGCAGTATTTT.

The chain carries TRBV30 and TRBJ1-5; D gene uncertain. Germline CDR1 GTSNPN, CDR2 SVGIG (reference sequence). CDR3 length equals 14 residues. Trimming pared 4 bases from V and 7 bases from J, leaving 17 bases between. The CDR3 DNA sequence: TGTGCCTGGAACGCCGGGAGGGCAGAGCAGCCCCAGCATTTT. It yields the protein CAWNAGRAEQPQHF.

J is TRBJ2-7 and V is TRBV19, with TRBD2 as a possible D gene (5 bases). Trimming cost V 8 bases and J 6 bases, with 17 bases left between them. CDR1 LNHDA and CDR2 SQIVND come from the germline V gene (reference sequence). This CDR3 contains 13 residues. DNA for the CDR3: TGTGCCAGTCAAACCGGGCCCCGGGGCGAGCAGTACTTC. Its protein is CASQTGPRGEQYF.

The V gene is TRBV6-1, the J gene TRBJ2-7; 7 bases align to TRBD1. J lost 6 bases, V lost 1 base, and 9 bases had no gene match. The germline CDR1 and CDR2 sequences are MNHNS and SASEGT. The CDR3 has 15 amino acids. In nucleotides, the CDR3 is TGTGCCAGCAGTGAAGGACAGGGCGGAGGTTCCGAGCAGTACTTC. This codes for CASSEGQGGGSEQYF.

The chain has TRBV30 and TRBJ1-1; a possible D gene is TRBD1 (5 bases). CDR1 and CDR2 from the germline V gene are GTSNPN and SVGIG (reference sequence). V lost 4 bases, J lost 4 bases, and 10 bases lay in between. The CDR3 contains 12 residues. CDR3 nucleotides: TGTGCCTGGACTAGGGGAGGCACTGAAGCTTTCTTT. Residues: CAWTRGGTEAFF.